The clone carrying this TCR beta chain was counted ten times or more. Its antigen is not known. Produced via immunoSEQ multiplex PCR; TCRdb's table is partial and in-frame only. In total the sample includes roughly 3,800 clones, none of them seen once. The data belong to a study of T cells after posttransplantation cyclophosphamide. Busulfan-fludarabine conditioning, marrow transplant, and cyclophosphamide on days +3 and +4 were administered. Study conclusions and caveats: TRB overlap between skin or GI tissue T cells and blood was limited. Recipient CMV seropositivity and CMV reactivation strongly tracked TRB clonality.

V lost 4 bases to trimming and J lost 5 bases; unmatched junction nucleotides: 10. Germline CDR1 reads SGHRS; CDR2 reads YFSETQ. CDR3 length equals 15 residues. The chain combines TRBV5-1 with TRBJ2-7, with 9 bases lining up with TRBD2. The clonotype comes from a female patient between 18 and 30 years old who received an allogeneic stem cell transplant from an unrelated donor, was CMV-positive, and had acute GVHD only. Certain T cells may be donor cells from the graft. The sample in question was PBMCs, obtained after allogeneic stem cell transplant with posttransplant cyclophosphamide. The CDR3 loop is CASSDHSGSSDEQYF. CDR3 DNA: TGCGCCAGCAGCGACCATAGCGGGAGCAGCGACGAGCAGTACTTC.